The 13 T cell receptor beta chains below come from one sample, sequenced in a study of cytomegalovirus exposure and HLA in healthy donors. The PCR used 60 Vbeta and 13 Jbeta primers. The repertoire was sequenced with immunoSEQ multiplex PCR; TCRdb's copy has only in-frame clones and lacks some. The sample holds approximately 150,000 clones, roughly 78% seen once. The source material was PBMCs. These TCRs come from a young man in good health and CMV-seropositive.

This sequence joins TRBV5-4 and TRBJ1-2; D ambiguous. Trimming removed 10 bases at V and 7 bases at J, with 20 bases between. This CDR3 is 13 amino acids long. Looked up from germline, CDR1 is SGHNT and CDR2 is YYREEE (reference sequence). CDR3 amino acids: CADGPIGSFGYTF. As DNA, the CDR3 is TGTGCCGACGGGCCAATAGGGAGTTTTGGCTACACCTTC.

This chain links TRBV4-1 with TRBJ2-3; TRBD1 aligns across 8 bases. This CDR3 spans 18 amino acids. Germline V gene sequence: CDR1 MGHRA, CDR2 YSYEKL. The trim removed 0 bases at V and 4 bases at J, leaving 12 bases unmatched. CDR3 protein: CASSQDGATGDYADTQYF. CDR3 coding DNA: TGCGCCAGCAGCCAAGATGGAGCGACAGGGGATTACGCAGATACGCAGTATTTT.

This chain links TRBV4-1 with TRBJ2-6, with a tentative D call TRBD2 (5 bases). This CDR3 spans 20 amino acids. CDR1 is MGHRA and CDR2 is YSYEKL in the germline V gene. V was pared by 0 bases and J by 1 base, with 19 bases between. CDR3 in DNA: TGCGCCAGCAGCCAAGATGGTCGGGGAAGGGAATTTTCTGGGGCCAACGTCCTGACTTTC. The encoded protein is CASSQDGRGREFSGANVLTF.

The chain couples TRBV18 to TRBJ2-1; D perhaps matches TRBD2 (5 bases). This CDR3 comprises 14 residues. V lost 0 bases, J lost 4 bases, and 7 bases lay in between. Looked up from germline, CDR1 is KGHSH and CDR2 is LQKENI. The CDR3 region has the DNA TGTGCCAGCTCACCACCCTCGGGATACAATGAGCAGTTCTTC. Amino acid sequence: CASSPPSGYNEQFF.

This clone was counted between two and nine times. The rearrangement links TRBV5-6 to TRBJ2-2, with D perhaps TRBD1 (6 bases). Germline assignment: CDR1 SGHDT and CDR2 YYEEEE. V dropped 1 base and J dropped 0 bases, with 13 bases sitting between them. The CDR3 sequence is 17 residues long. CDR3 region: CASSLMGDIANTGELFF. The CDR3 region has the DNA TGTGCCAGCAGCTTGATGGGGGACATAGCGAACACCGGGGAGCTGTTTTTT.

The chain links TRBV5-1 to TRBJ2-6; TRBD1 is a possible D gene (8 bases). There are 18 residues in the CDR3. V shed 3 bases and J shed 5 bases, with 21 bases lying between them. Germline V gene sequence: CDR1 SGHRS, CDR2 YFSETQ. The CDR3 region is CASSSWGGQDSWANVLTF. CDR3 coding DNA: TGCGCCAGCAGCTCTTGGGGGGGACAGGACTCGTGGGCCAACGTCCTGACTTTC.

The chain combines TRBV28 with TRBJ1-1; TRBD1 agrees at 7 bases. The CDR3 contains 15 residues. Germline trimming cut 5 bases from V and 5 bases from J; bases unmatched to any gene: 11. Germline assignment: CDR1 MDHEN and CDR2 SYDVKM. The CDR3 coding sequence is TGTGCCAGCAGTATCAGGGGGTACGTGGGAACTGAAGCTTTCTTT. It encodes CASSIRGYVGTEAFF.

The chain employs TRBV4-1 and TRBJ2-5; D remains unclear. CDR1 and CDR2 from the germline V gene are MGHRA and YSYEKL. This CDR3 is built from 15 residues. The V gene lost 0 bases and the J gene lost 4 bases, with 12 bases spanning the gap. CDR3 coding DNA: TGCGCCAGCAGCCAAGAAGTAGCTCGAGGAGAGACCCAGTACTTC. Translating it yields CASSQEVARGETQYF.

This chain links TRBV15 with TRBJ2-7; 7 bases map to TRBD1. This CDR3 contains 16 residues. V lost 0 bases, J lost 0 bases, and 5 bases stayed unmatched. Germline loops: CDR1 LNHNV, CDR2 YYDKDF (reference sequence). The CDR3 spells CATSREYGTVSYEQYF. CDR3 nucleotide sequence: TGTGCCACCAGCAGAGAGTATGGGACAGTCTCCTACGAGCAGTACTTC. The full variable domain, with the rest looked up from reference TRBV15 and TRBJ2-7, is DAMVIQNPRYQVTQFGKPVTLSCSQTLNHNVMYWYQQKSSQAPKLLFHYYDKDFNNEADTPDNFQSRRPNTSFCFLDIRSPGLGDTAMYLCATSREYGTVSYEQYFGPGTRLTVT.

This chain connects TRBV6-1 to TRBJ2-2, with D possibly TRBD1 on 5 matching bases. The CDR3 is made up of 15 amino acids. V gave up 4 bases and J gave up 7 bases, with 16 bases separating them. Germline V gene sequence: CDR1 MNHNS, CDR2 SASEGT. CDR3 nucleotide sequence: TGTGCCAGCAGTGCCCTGGCAGGGCCGGGCGGGGAGCTGTTTTTT. Amino acids: CASSALAGPGGELFF.

DNA for the CDR3: TGTGCCAGCAGCTTAGGACTAGCGGGTCCCTACGAGCAGTACTTC. Translating it yields CASSLGLAGPYEQYF. This rearrangement joins TRBV7-3 to TRBJ2-7; TRBD2 matches 11 bases. The CDR3 length is 15 residues. Per the germline V gene, CDR1 is SGHTA and CDR2 is FQGTGA. J gave up 2 bases and V 2 bases, and 2 bases lay outside the gene matches.

The chain recombines TRBV28 with TRBJ2-1, with 9 bases identical to TRBD2. V gave up 4 bases and J gave up 5 bases; unmatched junction bases: 6. The germline V gene encodes CDR1 MDHEN and CDR2 SYDVKM. This CDR3 has 15 residues. CDR3: CASSSGGRADNEQFF. Here the CDR3 DNA reads TGTGCCAGCAGTTCGGGCGGGAGGGCCGACAATGAGCAGTTCTTC.

This clone was counted once. The rearrangement links TRBV20-1 to TRBJ1-2; unclear D gene. V lost 2 bases and J lost 8, with 9 bases in between. CDR1 and CDR2 from the germline V gene are DFQATT and SNEGSKA (reference sequence). The CDR3 has 11 amino acids. The chain's CDR3 is CSARRHMGYTF. The DNA for the CDR3 is TGCAGTGCTAGACGTCACATGGGCTACACCTTC.